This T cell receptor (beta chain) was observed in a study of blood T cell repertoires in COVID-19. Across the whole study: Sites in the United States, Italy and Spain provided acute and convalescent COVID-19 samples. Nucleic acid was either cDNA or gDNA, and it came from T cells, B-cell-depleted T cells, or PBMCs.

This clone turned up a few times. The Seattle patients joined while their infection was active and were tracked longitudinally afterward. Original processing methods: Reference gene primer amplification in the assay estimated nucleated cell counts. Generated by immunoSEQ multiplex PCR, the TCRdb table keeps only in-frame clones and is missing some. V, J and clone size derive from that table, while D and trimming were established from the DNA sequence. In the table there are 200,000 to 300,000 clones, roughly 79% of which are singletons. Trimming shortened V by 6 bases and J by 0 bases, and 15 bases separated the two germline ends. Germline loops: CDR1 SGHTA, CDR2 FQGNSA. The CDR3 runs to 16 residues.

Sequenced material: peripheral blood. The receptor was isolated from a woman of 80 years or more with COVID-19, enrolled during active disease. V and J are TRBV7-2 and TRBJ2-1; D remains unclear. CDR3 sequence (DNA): TGTGCCAGCAGTTCTCAGCCTAGGAGCTCCTACAATGAGCAGTTCTTC. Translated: CASSSQPRSSYNEQFF.